This note documents a single T cell receptor beta chain sequence. Its target is not known. The same CDR3 arises from other DNA sequences in this sample as well. Trimming took 0 bases from V and 5 from J, leaving 7 bases between them. Per germline, CDR1 GTSNPN and CDR2 SVGIG (reference sequence). The CDR3 consists of 12 residues. The approximately 120-subject validation cohort, separate from the approximately 670-subject first cohort, included the donors. The sample comes from a study of cytomegalovirus exposure and HLA in healthy donors. Clones were read by immunoSEQ multiplex PCR, and TCRdb kept only the in-frame ones, dropping some. This sample has roughly 220,000 clones, with approximately 90% found just once. The study's findings and limits: The classifier was said to identify cytomegalovirus status with high specificity and sensitivity. It was found in a later analysis that first-cohort TCR clusters tended to co-occur in the 100 to 150 validation repertoires.

The specimen sequenced was PBMCs. The V and J genes are TRBV30 and TRBJ2-5, with D tentatively TRBD2 (6 bases). The clonotype was recovered from a woman younger than 35 in good health and CMV-seronegative. Written as DNA, the CDR3 is TGTGCCTGGAGTGTACGGGGGGAGACCCAGTACTTC. Residues: CAWSVRGETQYF.